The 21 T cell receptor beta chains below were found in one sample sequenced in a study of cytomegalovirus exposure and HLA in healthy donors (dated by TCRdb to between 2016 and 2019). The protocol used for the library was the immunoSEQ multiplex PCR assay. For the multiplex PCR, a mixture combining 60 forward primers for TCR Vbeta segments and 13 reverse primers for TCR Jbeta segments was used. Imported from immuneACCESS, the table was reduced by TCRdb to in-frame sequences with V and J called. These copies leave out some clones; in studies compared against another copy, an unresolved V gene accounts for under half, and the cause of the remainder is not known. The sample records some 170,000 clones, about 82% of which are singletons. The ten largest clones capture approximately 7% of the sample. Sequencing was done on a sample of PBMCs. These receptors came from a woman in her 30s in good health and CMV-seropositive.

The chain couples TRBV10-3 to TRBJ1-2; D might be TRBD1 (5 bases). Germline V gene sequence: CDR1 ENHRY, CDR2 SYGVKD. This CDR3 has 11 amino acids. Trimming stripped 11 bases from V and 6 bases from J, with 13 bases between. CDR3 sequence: CALGGENGYTF. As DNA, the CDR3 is TGTGCCTTGGGAGGGGAAAATGGCTACACCTTC.

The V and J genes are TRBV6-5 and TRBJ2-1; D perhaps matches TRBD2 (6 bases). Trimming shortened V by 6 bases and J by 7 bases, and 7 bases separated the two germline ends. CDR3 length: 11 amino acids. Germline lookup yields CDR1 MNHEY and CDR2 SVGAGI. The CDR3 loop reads CASSGGNEQFF. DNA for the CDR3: TGTGCCAGCAGCGGGGGTAATGAGCAGTTCTTC.

The CDR3 sequence is CASSMGALSYNEQFF. The DNA for the CDR3 is TGTGCCAGTAGTATGGGGGCCCTCTCCTACAATGAGCAGTTCTTC. The genes are TRBV19 and TRBJ2-1, with D possibly being TRBD1 (6 bases). Trimming left V 3 bases short and J 0 bases short, with 9 bases between. Looked up from germline, CDR1 is LNHDA and CDR2 is SQIVND (reference sequence). The CDR3 extends over 15 amino acids.

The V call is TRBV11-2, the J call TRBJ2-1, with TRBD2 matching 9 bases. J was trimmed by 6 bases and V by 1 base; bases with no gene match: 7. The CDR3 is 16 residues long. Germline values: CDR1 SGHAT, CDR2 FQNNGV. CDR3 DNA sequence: TGTGCCAGCAGCTTAGCCCCAGCGGGAGGCTTCAATGAGCAGTTCTTC. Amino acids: CASSLAPAGGFNEQFF.

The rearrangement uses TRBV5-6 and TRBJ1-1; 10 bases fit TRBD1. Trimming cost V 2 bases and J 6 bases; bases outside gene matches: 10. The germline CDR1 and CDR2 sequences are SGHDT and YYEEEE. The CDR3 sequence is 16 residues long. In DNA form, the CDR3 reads TGTGCCAGCAGCTTTGTGCTGGGACAGGGGCGTTCTGAAGCTTTCTTT. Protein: CASSFVLGQGRSEAFF.

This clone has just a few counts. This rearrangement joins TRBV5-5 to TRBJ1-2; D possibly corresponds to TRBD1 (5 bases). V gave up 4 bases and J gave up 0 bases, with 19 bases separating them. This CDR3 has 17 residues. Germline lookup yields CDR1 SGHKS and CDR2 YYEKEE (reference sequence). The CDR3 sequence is CASSPRQTPDPNYGYTF. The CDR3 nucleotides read TGTGCCAGCAGCCCTCGACAGACCCCGGACCCTAACTATGGCTACACCTTC.

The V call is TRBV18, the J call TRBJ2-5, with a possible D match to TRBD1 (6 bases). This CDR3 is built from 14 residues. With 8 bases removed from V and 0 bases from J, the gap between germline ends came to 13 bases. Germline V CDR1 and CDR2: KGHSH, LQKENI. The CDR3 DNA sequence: TGTGCCAGCCGTAAAGGACAGTACCAAGAGACCCAGTACTTC. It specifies CASRKGQYQETQYF.

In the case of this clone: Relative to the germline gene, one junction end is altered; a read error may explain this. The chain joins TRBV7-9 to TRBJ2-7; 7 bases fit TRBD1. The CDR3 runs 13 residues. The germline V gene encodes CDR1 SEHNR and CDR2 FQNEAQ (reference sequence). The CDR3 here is CSSSRDRVDEQYF. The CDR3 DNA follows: TGTTCCAGCAGTCGCGACAGGGTCGACGAGCAGTACTTC. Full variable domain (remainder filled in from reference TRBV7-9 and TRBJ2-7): DTGVSQNPRHKITKRGQNVTFRCDPISEHNRLYWYRQTLGQGPEFLTYFQNEAQLEKSRLLSDRFSAERPKGSFSTLEIQRTEQGDSAMYLCSSSRDRVDEQYFGPGTRLTVT.

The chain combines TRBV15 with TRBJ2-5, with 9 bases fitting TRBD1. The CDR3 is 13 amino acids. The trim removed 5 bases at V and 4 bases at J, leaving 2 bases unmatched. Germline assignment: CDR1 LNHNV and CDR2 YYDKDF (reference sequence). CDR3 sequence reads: CATSVDRGETQYF. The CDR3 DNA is TGTGCCACCAGCGTGGACAGGGGAGAGACCCAGTACTTC.

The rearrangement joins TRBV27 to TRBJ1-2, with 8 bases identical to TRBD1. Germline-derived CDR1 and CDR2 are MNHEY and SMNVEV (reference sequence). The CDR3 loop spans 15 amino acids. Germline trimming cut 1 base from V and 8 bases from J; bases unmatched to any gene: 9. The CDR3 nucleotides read TGTGCCAGCAGTTTATGGGGGCCAGGGGGCGGCGGCTACACCTTC. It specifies CASSLWGPGGGGYTF.

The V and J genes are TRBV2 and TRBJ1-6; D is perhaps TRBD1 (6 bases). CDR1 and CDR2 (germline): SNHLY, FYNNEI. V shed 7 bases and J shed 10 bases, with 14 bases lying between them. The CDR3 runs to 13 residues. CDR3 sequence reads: CASIIQGDSPLHF. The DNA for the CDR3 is TGTGCCAGCATAATACAGGGAGACTCACCCCTCCACTTT.

The CDR3 is CASSASVSVNTEAFF. CDR3 in DNA: TGTGCCAGCTCAGCAAGCGTGTCAGTGAACACTGAAGCTTTCTTT. The V and J genes are TRBV18 and TRBJ1-1; no clear D. CDR3 size: 15 residues. Germline V CDR1 and CDR2: KGHSH, LQKENI. Between the trimmed V and J ends, which lost 5 bases and 0 bases, there was a span of 13 bases.

CDR3 in amino acids: CASSSGTSSPRETQYF. The CDR3, as DNA: TGCGCCAGCAGCAGCGGGACATCCTCCCCACGGGAGACCCAGTACTTC. The chain combines TRBV10-2 with TRBJ2-5; the D gene is possibly TRBD2 (7 bases). Trimming shortened V by 6 bases and J by 5 bases, and 22 bases separated the two germline ends. Germline lookup yields CDR1 WSHSY and CDR2 SAAADI. This CDR3 is built from 16 residues.

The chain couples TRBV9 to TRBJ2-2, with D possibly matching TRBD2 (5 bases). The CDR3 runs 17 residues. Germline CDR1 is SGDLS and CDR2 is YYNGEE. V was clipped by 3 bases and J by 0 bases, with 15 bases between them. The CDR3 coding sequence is TGTGCCAGCAGCGAGTGGTCCCGGGGTTCGAACACCGGGGAGCTGTTTTTT. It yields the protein CASSEWSRGSNTGELFF.

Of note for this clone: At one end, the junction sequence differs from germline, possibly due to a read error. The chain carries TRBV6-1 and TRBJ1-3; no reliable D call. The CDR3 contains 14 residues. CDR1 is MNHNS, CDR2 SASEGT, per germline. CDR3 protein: CASSVLGSGSTIYF. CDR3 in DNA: TGTGCCAGCAGTGTCCTGGGGTCGGGAAGCACCATATATTTT.

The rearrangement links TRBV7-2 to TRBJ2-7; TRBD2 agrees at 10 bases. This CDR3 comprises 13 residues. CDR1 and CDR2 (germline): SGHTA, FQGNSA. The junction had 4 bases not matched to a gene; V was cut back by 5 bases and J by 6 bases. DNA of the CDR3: TGTGCCAGCAGCACGAGGACTAGCGGCGAGCAGTACTTC. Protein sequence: CASSTRTSGEQYF.

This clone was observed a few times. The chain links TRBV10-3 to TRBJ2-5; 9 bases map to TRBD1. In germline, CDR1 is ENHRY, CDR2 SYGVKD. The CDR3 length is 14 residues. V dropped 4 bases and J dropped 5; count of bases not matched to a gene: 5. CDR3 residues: CAISGQGESETQYF. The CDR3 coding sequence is TGTGCCATCAGTGGACAGGGGGAATCGGAGACCCAGTACTTC.

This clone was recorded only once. The CDR3 reads CASSSTLPTVFGNTIYF. For the CDR3, the DNA is TGTGCCAGCAGCTCCACCCTCCCGACAGTATTTGGAAACACCATATATTTT. The chain recombines TRBV13 with TRBJ1-3; perhaps TRBD1 as D (5 bases). V lost 4 bases and J 3 bases, leaving 19 bases between the germline ends. The CDR3 extends over 17 amino acids. Germline V gives CDR1 PRHDT, CDR2 FYEKMQ (reference sequence). Supplemented by reference TRBV13 and TRBJ1-3, the full variable domain reads AAGVIQSPRHLIKEKRETATLKCYPIPRHDTVYWYQQGPGQDPQFLISFYEKMQSDKGSIPDRFSAQQFSDYHSELNMSSLELGDSALYFCASSSTLPTVFGNTIYFGEGSWLTVV.

The CDR3 here is CASSTSGIRGSGANVLTF. CDR3 nucleotides: TGTGCCAGTAGTACCTCGGGGATCCGGGGGTCTGGGGCCAACGTCCTGACTTTC. The chain couples TRBV19 to TRBJ2-6; possible D gene TRBD2, 6 bases. Germline CDR1 reads LNHDA; CDR2 reads SQIVND (reference sequence). V lost 4 bases and J 1 base, leaving 17 bases between the germline ends. The CDR3 sequence is 18 residues long. The full variable domain, in which reference TRBV19 and TRBJ2-6 provide the parts outside the CDR3, is DGGITQSPKYLFRKEGQNVTLSCEQNLNHDAMYWYRQDPGQGLRLIYYSQIVNDFQKGDIAEGYSVSREKKESFPLTVTSAQKNPTAFYLCASSTSGIRGSGANVLTFGAGSRLTVL.

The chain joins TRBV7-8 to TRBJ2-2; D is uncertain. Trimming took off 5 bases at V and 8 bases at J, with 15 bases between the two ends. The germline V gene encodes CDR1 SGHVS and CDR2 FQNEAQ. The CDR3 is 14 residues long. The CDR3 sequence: CASSTIRSMGELFF. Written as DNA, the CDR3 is TGTGCCAGCAGCACCATCCGTTCTATGGGGGAGCTGTTTTTT.

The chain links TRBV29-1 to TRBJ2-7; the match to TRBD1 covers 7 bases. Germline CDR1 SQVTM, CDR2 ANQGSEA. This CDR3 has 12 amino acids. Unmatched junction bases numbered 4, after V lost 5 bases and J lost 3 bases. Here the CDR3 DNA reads TGCAGCGTTTGTCGGGACAGCTACGAGCAGTACTTC. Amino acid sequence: CSVCRDSYEQYF.